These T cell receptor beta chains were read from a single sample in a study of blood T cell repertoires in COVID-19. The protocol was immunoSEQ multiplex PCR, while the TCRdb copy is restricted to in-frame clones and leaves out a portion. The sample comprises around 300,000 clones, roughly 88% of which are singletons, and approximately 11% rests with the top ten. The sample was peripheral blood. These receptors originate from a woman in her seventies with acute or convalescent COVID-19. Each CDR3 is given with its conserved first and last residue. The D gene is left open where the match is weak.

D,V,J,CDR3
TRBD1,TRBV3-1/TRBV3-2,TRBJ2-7,CASSQVSGGHEQYF
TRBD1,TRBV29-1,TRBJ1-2,CSVRTGSLYGYTF
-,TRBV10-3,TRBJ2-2,CAIKRIGEGTGELFF
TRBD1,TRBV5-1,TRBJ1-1,CASSDRTGRTEAFF
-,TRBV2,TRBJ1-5,CASKLGDLVGQPQHF
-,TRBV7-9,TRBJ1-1,CASSSHGGDTEAFF
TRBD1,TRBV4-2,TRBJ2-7,CASSHLAGTGDLYEQYF
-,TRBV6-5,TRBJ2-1,CASGISVGHQDEQFF
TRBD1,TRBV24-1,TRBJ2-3,CATSAGTGTTDTQYF
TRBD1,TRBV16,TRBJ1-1,CASSQRMGQTRNTEAFF
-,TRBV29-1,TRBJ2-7,CSVKRSYEQYF
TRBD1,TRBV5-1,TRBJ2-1,CASSLLGQGPYNEQFF
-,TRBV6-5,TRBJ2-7,CASSSQGDEQYF
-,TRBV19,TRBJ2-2,CASRGPRNTGELFF
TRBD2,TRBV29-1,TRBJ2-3,CSVATSGATDTQYF
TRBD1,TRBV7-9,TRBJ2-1,CASRTGTGGNEQFF
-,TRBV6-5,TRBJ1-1,CASRIQLGGTEAFF
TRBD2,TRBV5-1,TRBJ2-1,CASSLKSGGMDEQFF
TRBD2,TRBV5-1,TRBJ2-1,CASSTSGGPYNEQFF
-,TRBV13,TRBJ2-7,CASSLASIAENPVPTYEQYF
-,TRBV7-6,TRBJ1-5,CASSNGGKHQPQHF